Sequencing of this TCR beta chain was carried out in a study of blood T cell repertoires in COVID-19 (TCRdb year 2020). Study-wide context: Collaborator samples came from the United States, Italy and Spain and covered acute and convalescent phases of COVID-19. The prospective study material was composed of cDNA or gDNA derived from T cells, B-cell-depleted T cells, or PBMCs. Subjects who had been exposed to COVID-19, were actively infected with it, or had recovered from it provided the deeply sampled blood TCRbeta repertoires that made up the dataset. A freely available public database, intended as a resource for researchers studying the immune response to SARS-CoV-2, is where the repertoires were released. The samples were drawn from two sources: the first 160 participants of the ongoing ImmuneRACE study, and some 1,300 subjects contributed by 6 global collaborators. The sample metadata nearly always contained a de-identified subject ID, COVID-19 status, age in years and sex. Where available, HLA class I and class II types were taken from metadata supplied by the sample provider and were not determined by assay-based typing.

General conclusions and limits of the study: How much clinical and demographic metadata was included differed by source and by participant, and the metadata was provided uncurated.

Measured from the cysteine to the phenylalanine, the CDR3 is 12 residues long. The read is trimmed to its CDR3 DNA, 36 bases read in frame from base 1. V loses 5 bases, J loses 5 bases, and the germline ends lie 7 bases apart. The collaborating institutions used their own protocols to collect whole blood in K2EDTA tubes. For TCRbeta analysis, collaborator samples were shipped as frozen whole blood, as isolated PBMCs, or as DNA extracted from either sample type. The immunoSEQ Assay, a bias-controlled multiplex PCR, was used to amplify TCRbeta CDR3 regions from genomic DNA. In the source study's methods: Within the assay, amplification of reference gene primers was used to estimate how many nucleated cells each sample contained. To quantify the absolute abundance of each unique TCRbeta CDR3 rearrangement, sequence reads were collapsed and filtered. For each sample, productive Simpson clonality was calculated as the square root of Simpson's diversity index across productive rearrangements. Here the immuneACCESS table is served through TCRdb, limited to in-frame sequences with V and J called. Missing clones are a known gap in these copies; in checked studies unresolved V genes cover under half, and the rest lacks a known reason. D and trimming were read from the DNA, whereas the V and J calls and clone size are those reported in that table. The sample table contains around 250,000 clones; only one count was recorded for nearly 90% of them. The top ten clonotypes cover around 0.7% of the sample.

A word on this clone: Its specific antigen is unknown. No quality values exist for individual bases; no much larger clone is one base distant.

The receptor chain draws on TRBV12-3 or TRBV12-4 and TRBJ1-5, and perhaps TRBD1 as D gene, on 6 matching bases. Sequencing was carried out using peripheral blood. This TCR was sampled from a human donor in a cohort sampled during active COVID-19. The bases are TGTGCCAGCAGTACAGGGTATCAGCCCCAGCATTTT. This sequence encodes CASSTGYQPQHF.